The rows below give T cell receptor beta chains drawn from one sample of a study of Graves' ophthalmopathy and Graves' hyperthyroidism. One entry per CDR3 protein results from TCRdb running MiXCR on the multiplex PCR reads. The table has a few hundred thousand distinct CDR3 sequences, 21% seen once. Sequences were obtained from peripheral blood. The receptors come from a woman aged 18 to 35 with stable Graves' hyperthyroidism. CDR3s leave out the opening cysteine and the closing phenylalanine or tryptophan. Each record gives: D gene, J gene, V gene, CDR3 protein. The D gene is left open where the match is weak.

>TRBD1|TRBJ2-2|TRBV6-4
ASSPTGTGLDTGELF
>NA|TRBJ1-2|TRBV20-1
SAIPVNGYT
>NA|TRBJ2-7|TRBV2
ASSGIVDQQY
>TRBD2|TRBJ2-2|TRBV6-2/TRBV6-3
ASSYARSGLGNTGELS
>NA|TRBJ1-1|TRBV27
ASSLTIITEAF
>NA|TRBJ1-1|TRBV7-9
ASRQGGAEAF
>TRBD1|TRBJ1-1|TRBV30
AWTRSTGPTEAF
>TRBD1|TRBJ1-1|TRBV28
ASSFPDRGRLNTEAF
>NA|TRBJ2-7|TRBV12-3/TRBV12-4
ASRKRDQGHEQY
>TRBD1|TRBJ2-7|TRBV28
ASSLSGGQGDEQY
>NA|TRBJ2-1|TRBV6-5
ASSYSWRGEQF
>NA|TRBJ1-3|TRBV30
ASDRIRGNTIY
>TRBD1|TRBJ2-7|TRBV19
ASSMGTGYHEQY
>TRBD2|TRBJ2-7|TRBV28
ASAAGGLAGGAEQY
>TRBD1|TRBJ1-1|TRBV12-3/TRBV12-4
ASRSTSGQGREAF
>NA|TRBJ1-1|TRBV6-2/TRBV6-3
ASSSMGGTEAF
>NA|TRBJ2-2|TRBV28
ASSLLVSGRELF
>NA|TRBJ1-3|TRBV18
ASSPGAGNTIY
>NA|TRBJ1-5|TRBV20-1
SARGRPNQPQH
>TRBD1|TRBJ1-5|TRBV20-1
SAAVRTGSQPQH
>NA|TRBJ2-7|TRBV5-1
ASSLGSSPAYEQY
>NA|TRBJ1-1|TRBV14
ASSQAAGNRAF